The rows below give T cell receptor beta chains drawn from one sample of a study of T cell responses to AZD1222 COVID-19 vaccine. Clones were read by immunoSEQ multiplex PCR, and TCRdb kept only the in-frame ones, dropping some. The sample includes over 130,000 clones, roughly 94% of them seen just once. Sequenced here: peripheral blood, sampled on day 0 of AZD1222 vaccination. The receptors come from an adult in good health. Each CDR3 is given with its conserved first and last residue. Each record gives: V gene, J gene, CDR3 protein.

TRBV19,TRBJ1-3,CASWDGTGNTIYF
TRBV30,TRBJ1-3,CAWGTGASGNTIYF
TRBV11-2,TRBJ2-5,CASSRGLAGAQETQYF
TRBV3-1/TRBV3-2,TRBJ2-1,CASSQENWPAGNEQFF
TRBV7-3,TRBJ2-1,CASSRGPGNEQFF
TRBV19,TRBJ1-1,CASSVDRGTHTEAFF
TRBV4-3,TRBJ2-1,CASSPTRSVLDEQFF
TRBV6-1,TRBJ2-2,CASSDPTGELFF
TRBV19,TRBJ2-5,CASMGLAGDGSETQYF
TRBV11-2,TRBJ1-1,CASSFGRAFF
TRBV6-5,TRBJ1-5,CASSPTGSYQPQHF
TRBV11-1,TRBJ2-5,CASSFRYQETQYF
TRBV5-4,TRBJ1-2,CASSGEQTGGKGYTF
TRBV2,TRBJ1-6,CASSEEAFMHSPLHF
TRBV5-1,TRBJ2-5,CASSWGLLTYF
TRBV27,TRBJ2-2,CASSGGLSITGELFF
TRBV28,TRBJ1-4,CASRDLGEFGEKLFF
TRBV5-6,TRBJ1-2,CASSLNPPDRGRGYTF
TRBV9,TRBJ2-2,CASSVEGSGTGELFF
TRBV18,TRBJ2-3,CASSFGGLTDTQYF
TRBV5-1,TRBJ2-1,CASSSEGSYRNNEQFF
TRBV9,TRBJ2-1,CASSQNGLAHEQFF
TRBV6-6,TRBJ1-4,CASSYRANSPKEKLFF
TRBV12-5,TRBJ2-1,CASGLWAGLAGTNEQFF
TRBV11-2,TRBJ2-5,CASSRQETQYF
TRBV27,TRBJ2-2,CASGKGHQTGELFF
TRBV10-3,TRBJ1-6,CAIRGNSYNSPLHF
TRBV7-9,TRBJ2-5,CASSPRTSGPLAQETQYF
TRBV19,TRBJ1-6,CASSIGSGIYNSPLHF
TRBV28,TRBJ1-1,CASRPTGAEGYTEAFF
TRBV28,TRBJ1-2,CASSDPSTYGYTF
TRBV18,TRBJ2-3,CASSLSTTDTQYF
TRBV11-2,TRBJ2-2,CASRSGVNTGELFF
TRBV6-4,TRBJ1-1,CASSRDAESTEAFF
TRBV19,TRBJ2-1,CASSPLGHYNEQFF
TRBV5-1,TRBJ1-2,CASSLNPGQGRFDYGYTF
TRBV25-1,TRBJ1-3,CASSDRGIIGNTIYF
TRBV4-1,TRBJ1-2,CASSQGPSYGYTF
TRBV19,TRBJ1-1,CASSITGFLSEAFF
TRBV6-4,TRBJ2-1,CASSSGPAVDEQFF
TRBV5-8,TRBJ1-5,CASNQAPGTPAPQHF
TRBV27,TRBJ1-2,CASSPGQGWYGYTF
TRBV5-1,TRBJ2-1,CASSFTPWPSAGRTYNEQFF
TRBV6-5,TRBJ1-1,CASSYSMGVTPEAFF
TRBV5-1,TRBJ2-5,CASSLGLGLGVETQYF
TRBV3-1/TRBV3-2,TRBJ2-5,CASRGRVETQYF
TRBV7-3,TRBJ2-2,CASSSSIRGTGELFF
TRBV23-1,TRBJ2-1,CASSPPHRGRYNEQFF
TRBV5-1,TRBJ1-2,CASSPSPRHDGYTF
TRBV2,TRBJ2-5,CASSEGYQETQYF
TRBV14,TRBJ1-1,CASSQGQSIMNTEAFF
TRBV9,TRBJ1-2,CASSAPGQGYYGYTF
TRBV19,TRBJ2-1,CASSRTDSISYNEQFF
TRBV7-2,TRBJ1-5,CASSLRSGFNQPQHF
TRBV2,TRBJ2-2,CASKVGSGGAPGELFF
TRBV28,TRBJ1-5,CVVGQGVNQPQHF
TRBV27,TRBJ2-2,CASISGDTGELFF
TRBV12-3/TRBV12-4,TRBJ1-2,CASSRGQGGGYTF
TRBV5-1,TRBJ2-3,CASSLAGTKGTDTQYF